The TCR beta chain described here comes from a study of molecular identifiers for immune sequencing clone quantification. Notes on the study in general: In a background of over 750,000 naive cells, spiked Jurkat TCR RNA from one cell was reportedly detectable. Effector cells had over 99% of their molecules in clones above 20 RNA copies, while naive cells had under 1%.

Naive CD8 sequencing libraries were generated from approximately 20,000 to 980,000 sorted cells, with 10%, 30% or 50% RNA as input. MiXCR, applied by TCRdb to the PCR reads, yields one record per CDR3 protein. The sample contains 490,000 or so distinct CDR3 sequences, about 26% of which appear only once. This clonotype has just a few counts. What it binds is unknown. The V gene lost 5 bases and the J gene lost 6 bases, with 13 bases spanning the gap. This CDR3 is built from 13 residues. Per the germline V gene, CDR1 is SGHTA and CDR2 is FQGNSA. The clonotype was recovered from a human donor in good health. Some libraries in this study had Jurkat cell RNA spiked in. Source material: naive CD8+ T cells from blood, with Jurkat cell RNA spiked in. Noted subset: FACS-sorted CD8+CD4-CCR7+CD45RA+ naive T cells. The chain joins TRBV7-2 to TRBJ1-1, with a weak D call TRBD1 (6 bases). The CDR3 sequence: CASSPIRGAEAFF. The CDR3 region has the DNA TGTGCCAGCAGCCCAATCAGGGGCGCTGAAGCTTTCTTT. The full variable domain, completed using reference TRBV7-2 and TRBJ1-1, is GAGVSQSPSNKVTEKGKDVELRCDPISGHTALYWYRQSLGQGLEFLIYFQGNSAPDKSGLPSDRFSAERTGGSVSTLTIQRTQQEDSAVYLCASSPIRGAEAFFGQGTRLTVV.